A single sample gave rise to the 11 T cell receptor beta chains below, sequenced in a study of CD8+ T cells in alopecia areata. Sorting of pooled cutaneous lymph node cells used CD4, CD8alpha, NKG2D, NKG2ACE and other markers. Once RNA had been extracted, it was reverse transcribed into cDNA to act as the sequencing template. Profiled with immunoSEQ multiplex PCR; TCRdb holds only in-frame clones, not every one. There are around 290,000 clones in the sample, none observed a single time. The sequenced material came from CD4+ T cells sorted from a lymph node. All receptors derive from a C3H/HeJ mouse with alopecia areata. The strain's MHC type: H2-k.

For this clone: This sequence may be a read error, since a much larger clone differs from it by one base. The gene names given are mouse names. The sequenced fragment ends 4 residues before the CDR3 boundary, so the rest is inferred from the germline J gene. The rearrangement joins TRBV4 to TRBJ2-1; D remains ambiguous. V lost 5 bases and J 1 base, leaving 3 bases between the germline ends. Per the germline V gene, CDR1 is LGHDT and CDR2 is YNNKQL (reference sequence). CDR3 length: 12 amino acids. The sequenced part of the CDR3 DNA is TGTGCCAGCAGCCAGAACTATGCT. As protein: CASSQNYA. In full, the CDR3 is CASSQNYAEQFF. Using reference TRBV4 and TRBJ2-1 for the parts outside the CDR3, the full variable domain is ETAVFQTPNYHVTQVGNEVSFNCKQTLGHDTMYWYKQDSKKLLKIMFSYNNKQLIVNETVPRRFSPQSSDKAHLNLRIKSVEPEDSAVYLCASSQNYAEQFFGPGTRLTVL.

About this clone itself: Mouse names are used for the genes. The sequenced fragment ends 4 residues before the CDR3 boundary, so the rest is inferred from the germline J gene. V and J are TRBV5 and TRBJ2-7; D call uncertain. Germline lookup yields CDR1 LGHNA and CDR2 YNLKQL (reference sequence). V was cut by 7 bases and J by 3 bases, with 7 bases left in between. CDR3 size: 11 residues. Here the CDR3 reads CASTNSYEQYF. Partial CDR3 DNA: TGTGCCAGCACCAACAGCTAT.

This clone was detected a few times. Here the gene names and germline are mouse. The DNA ends 4 residues before the CDR3 does, and the rest of the CDR3 is filled in from the germline J gene. This specimen includes other DNA sequences encoding the same CDR3. The chain employs TRBV5 and TRBJ2-7; D possibly corresponds to TRBD2 (6 bases). The germline V and J ends were trimmed by 1 base and 0 bases, with 10 bases remaining between them. CDR3 size: 15 residues. Germline V gene data show CDR1 as LGHNA and CDR2 as YNLKQL (reference sequence). CDR3 loop: CASSQVGVSSYEQYF. The CDR3 DNA, read in part, is TGTGCCAGCAGCCAAGTGGGGGTAAGCTCCTAT.

This clone was counted only a few times. Gene labels here are mouse ones. The read ends 3 residues before the CDR3 terminus; that terminus is restored from the germline J gene. The chain joins TRBV13-1 to TRBJ1-6; perhaps TRBD1 as D (5 bases). TRBJ1-6 is filed as an ORF, its function uncertain. The V gene lost 0 bases and the J gene lost 7 bases, with 11 bases spanning the gap. Germline CDR1 and CDR2: NSHNY and SYGAGN. The CDR3 length is 15 residues. CDR3 DNA, as far as it was read: TGTGCCAGCAGTGATGCAGGGTCGGGGAATTCGCCC. It codes for CASSDAGSGNSP. Given in full, the CDR3 is CASSDAGSGNSPLYF.

With respect to this clone: Mouse names are used for the genes. The DNA ends 4 residues before the CDR3 does, and the rest of the CDR3 is filled in from the germline J gene. V is TRBV1 and J is TRBJ1-1; D might be TRBD1 (6 bases). V was shortened by 1 base and J by 4 bases, with 7 bases between the two germline ends. The CDR3 consists of 13 residues. Germline V CDR1 and CDR2: NSQYPW, LRSPGD (reference sequence). The CDR3 region is CTCSAVDSTEVFF. Incomplete CDR3 DNA: TGCACCTGCAGTGCAGTGGACAGCACA.

This clone was observed many times. The genes are named according to mouse. The CDR3 end is not reached by the read, which stops 4 residues before it; the germline J gene fills it in. Within the sample, other DNA sequences also encode this same CDR3. The rearrangement links TRBV1 to TRBJ2-1; 10 bases fit TRBD2. The CDR3 contains 16 residues. J lost 4 bases, V lost 0 bases, and 3 bases had no gene match. CDR1 and CDR2 from the germline V gene are NSQYPW and LRSPGD (reference sequence). Partial CDR3 DNA: TGCACCTGCAGTGCAGACTGGGGGGGCGCTTATGCT. It is translated as CTCSADWGGAYA. The full CDR3 reads CTCSADWGGAYAEQFF.

This clone was seen a few times. The genes are named according to mouse. CDR3 in amino acids: CASSFLQGGNTEVFF. The part of the CDR3 DNA that was read is TGTGCCAGCAGTTTCCTACAGGGAGGGAACACA. The chain carries TRBV19 and TRBJ1-1; tentatively, D is TRBD1 (6 bases). The read halts 4 residues ahead of the CDR3 end, with the missing end drawn from the germline J gene. Germline V gene data show CDR1 as FNHDT and CDR2 as SITEND (reference sequence). The CDR3 runs 15 residues. V shed 4 bases and J shed 1 base, with 14 bases lying between them.

On this clone itself: The gene symbols are mouse symbols. The CDR3 is cut off 4 residues early in the read; its end comes from the germline J gene. The chain combines TRBV13-1 with TRBJ2-1, with a weak D call TRBD1 (5 bases). This CDR3 is built from 14 residues. Per germline, CDR1 NSHNY and CDR2 SYGAGN. Trimming removed 5 bases at V and 0 bases at J, with 9 bases between. CDR3 amino acids: CASRETANYAEQFF. CDR3 bases read: TGTGCCAGCAGAGAGACAGCTAACTATGCT.

Worth noting for this clone: The gene names given are mouse names. The CDR3 loop is CASSPLQGSNSDYTF. The CDR3 bases that were read are TGTGCCAGCAGTCCCTTACAGGGGTCAAACTCC. The chain links TRBV19 to TRBJ1-2; 7 bases align to TRBD1. Sequencing ends 4 residues short of the CDR3 end; the germline J gene provides the rest. There are 15 residues in the CDR3. V was pared by 4 bases and J by 0 bases, with 6 bases of the junction left unmatched. The germline CDR1 and CDR2 sequences are FNHDT and SITEND (reference sequence). Based on the CDR3 plus reference TRBV19 and TRBJ1-2, the full variable domain is GGIITQTPKFLIGQEGQKLTLKCQQNFNHDTMYWYRQDSGKGLRLIYYSITENDLQKGDLSEGYDASREKKSSFSLTVTSAQKNEMAVFLCASSPLQGSNSDYTFGSGTRLLVI.

A remark on this clone: The germline and genes are mouse ones. The CDR3 end is not reached by the read, which stops 4 residues before it; the germline J gene fills it in. The chain links TRBV19 to TRBJ2-5; 8 nucleotides match TRBD2. V gave up 2 bases and J gave up 1 base; unmatched junction bases: 6. CDR1 and CDR2 from the germline V gene are FNHDT and SITEND (reference sequence). The CDR3 spans 16 residues. This CDR3 reads CASSIHWGRYQDTQYF. The covered CDR3 bases are TGTGCCAGCAGTATTCACTGGGGGAGGTACCAAGAC.

Note on this clone: The germline and genes are mouse ones. From the germline J gene comes the end of the CDR3, since the read stops 4 residues before it. This chain links TRBV13-3 with TRBJ2-3; 7 bases agree with TRBD2. Per the germline V gene, CDR1 is NNHDY and CDR2 is SYVADS. With 5 bases clipped from V and 0 bases from J, the junction kept 6 bases outside the gene matches. This CDR3 contains 15 residues. CDR3 DNA (partial): TGTGCCAGCAGAGTGGGACTGTTTAGTGCAGAA. Its protein product is CASRVGLFSAE. The full CDR3 protein reads CASRVGLFSAETLYF.